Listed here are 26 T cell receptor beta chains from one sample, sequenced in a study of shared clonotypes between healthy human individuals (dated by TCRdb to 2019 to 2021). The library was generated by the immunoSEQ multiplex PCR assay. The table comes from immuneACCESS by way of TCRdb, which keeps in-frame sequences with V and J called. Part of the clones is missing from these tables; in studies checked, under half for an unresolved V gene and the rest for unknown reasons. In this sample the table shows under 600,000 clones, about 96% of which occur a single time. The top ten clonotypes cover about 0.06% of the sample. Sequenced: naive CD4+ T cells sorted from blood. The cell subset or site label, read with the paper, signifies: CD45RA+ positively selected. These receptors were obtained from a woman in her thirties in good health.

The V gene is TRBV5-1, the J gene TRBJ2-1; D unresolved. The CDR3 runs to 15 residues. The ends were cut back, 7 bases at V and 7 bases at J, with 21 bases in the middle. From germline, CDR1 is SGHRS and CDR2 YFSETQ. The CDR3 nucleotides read TGCGCCAGCTTTTTGGGCGATTTGGAACCTAATGAGCAGTTCTTC. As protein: CASFLGDLEPNEQFF.

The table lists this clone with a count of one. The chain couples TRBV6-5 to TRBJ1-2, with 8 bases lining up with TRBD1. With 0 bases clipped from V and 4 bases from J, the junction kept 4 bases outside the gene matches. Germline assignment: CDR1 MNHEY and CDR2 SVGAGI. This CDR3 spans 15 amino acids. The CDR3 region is CASSYSTGGTYGYTF. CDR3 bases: TGTGCCAGCAGTTACTCTACAGGGGGAACCTATGGCTACACCTTC.

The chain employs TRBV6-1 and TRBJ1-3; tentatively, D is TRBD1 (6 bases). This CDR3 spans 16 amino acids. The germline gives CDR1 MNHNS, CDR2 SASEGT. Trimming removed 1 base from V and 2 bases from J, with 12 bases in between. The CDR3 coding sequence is TGTGCCAGCAGTGAAGAGGGGGAGAGGACTGGAAACACCATATATTTT. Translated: CASSEEGERTGNTIYF.

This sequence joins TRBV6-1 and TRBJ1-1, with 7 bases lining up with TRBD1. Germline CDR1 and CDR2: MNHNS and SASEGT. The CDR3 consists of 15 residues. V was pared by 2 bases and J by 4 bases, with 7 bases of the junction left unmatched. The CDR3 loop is CASSEQDRWSTEAFF. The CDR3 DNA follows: TGTGCCAGCAGTGAACAGGACAGGTGGAGCACTGAAGCTTTCTTT.

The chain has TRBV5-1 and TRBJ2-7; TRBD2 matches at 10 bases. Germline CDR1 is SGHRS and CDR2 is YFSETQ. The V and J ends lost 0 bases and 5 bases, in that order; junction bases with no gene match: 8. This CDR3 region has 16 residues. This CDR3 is CASSLVSSGRGNEQYF. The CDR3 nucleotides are TGCGCCAGCAGCTTGGTTTCTAGCGGGAGAGGAAACGAGCAGTACTTC.

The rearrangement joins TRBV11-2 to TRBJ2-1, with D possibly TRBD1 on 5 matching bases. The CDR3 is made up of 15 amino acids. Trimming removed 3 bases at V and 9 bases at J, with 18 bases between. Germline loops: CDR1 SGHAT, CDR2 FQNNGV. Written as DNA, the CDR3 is TGTGCCAGCAGCTTCTACTTTAGGGGTGTGGGTGAGCAGTTCTTC. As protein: CASSFYFRGVGEQFF.

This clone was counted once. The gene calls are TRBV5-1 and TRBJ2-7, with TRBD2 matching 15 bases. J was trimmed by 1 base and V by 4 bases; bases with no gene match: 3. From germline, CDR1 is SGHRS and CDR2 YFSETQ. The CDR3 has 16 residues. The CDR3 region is CASSPGLAGGSYEQYF. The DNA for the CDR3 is TGCGCCAGCAGCCCCGGACTAGCGGGAGGGTCCTACGAGCAGTACTTC.

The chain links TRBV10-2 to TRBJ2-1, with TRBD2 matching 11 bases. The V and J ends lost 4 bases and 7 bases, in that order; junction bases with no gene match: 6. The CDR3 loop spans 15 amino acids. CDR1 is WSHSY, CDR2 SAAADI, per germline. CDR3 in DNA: TGCGCCAGCAGTGTCCCGGGACTAGCGGATAATGAGCAGTTCTTC. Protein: CASSVPGLADNEQFF.

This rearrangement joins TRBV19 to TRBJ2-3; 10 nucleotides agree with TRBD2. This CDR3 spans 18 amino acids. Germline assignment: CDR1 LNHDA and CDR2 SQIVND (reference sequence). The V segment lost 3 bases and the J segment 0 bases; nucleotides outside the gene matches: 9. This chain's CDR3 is CASSIQTGTSASTDTQYF. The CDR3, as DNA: TGTGCCAGTAGTATCCAAACTGGGACTAGCGCTAGCACAGATACGCAGTATTTT.

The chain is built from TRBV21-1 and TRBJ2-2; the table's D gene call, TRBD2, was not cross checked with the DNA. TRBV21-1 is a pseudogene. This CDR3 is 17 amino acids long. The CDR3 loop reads CASSLGASGSWGGELFF. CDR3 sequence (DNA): TGTGCCAGCAGCCTCGGGGCTAGCGGGAGTTGGGGCGGGGAGCTGTTTTTT.

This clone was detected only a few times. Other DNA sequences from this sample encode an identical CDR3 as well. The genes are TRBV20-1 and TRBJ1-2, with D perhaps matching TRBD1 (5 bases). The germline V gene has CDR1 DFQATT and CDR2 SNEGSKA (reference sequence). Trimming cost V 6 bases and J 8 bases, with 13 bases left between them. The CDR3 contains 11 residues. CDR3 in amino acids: CSASGGEGYTF. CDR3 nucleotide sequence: TGCAGTGCCAGCGGGGGTGAAGGCTACACCTTC.

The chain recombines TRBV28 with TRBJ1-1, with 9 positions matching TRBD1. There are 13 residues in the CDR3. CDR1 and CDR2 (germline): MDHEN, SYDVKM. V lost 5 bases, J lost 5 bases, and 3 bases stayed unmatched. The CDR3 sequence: CASSIQGATEAFF. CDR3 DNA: TGTGCCAGCAGTATACAGGGGGCTACTGAAGCTTTCTTT.

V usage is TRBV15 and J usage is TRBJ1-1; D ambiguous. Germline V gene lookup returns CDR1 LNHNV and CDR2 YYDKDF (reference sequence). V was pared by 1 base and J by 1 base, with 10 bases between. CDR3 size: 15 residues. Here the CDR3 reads CATSRAATSNTEAFF. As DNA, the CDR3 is TGTGCCACCAGCAGAGCCGCGACATCGAACACTGAAGCTTTCTTT.

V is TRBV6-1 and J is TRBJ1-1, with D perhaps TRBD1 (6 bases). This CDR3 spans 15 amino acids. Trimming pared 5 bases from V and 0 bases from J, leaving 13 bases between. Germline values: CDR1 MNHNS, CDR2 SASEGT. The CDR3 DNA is TGTGCCAGCAGTCCATACCGGGACATGAACACTGAAGCTTTCTTT. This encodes CASSPYRDMNTEAFF.

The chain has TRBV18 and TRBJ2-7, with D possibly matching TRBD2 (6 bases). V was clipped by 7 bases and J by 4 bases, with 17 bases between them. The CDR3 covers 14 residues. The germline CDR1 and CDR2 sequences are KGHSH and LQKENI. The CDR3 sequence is CASYSGGTTYEQYF. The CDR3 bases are TGTGCCAGCTATTCAGGCGGGACCACATACGAGCAGTACTTC.

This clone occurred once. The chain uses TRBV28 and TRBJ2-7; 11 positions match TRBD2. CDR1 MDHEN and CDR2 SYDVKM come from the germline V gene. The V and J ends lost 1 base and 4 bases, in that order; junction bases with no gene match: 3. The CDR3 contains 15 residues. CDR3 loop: CASSLSGLAEYEQYF. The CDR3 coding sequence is TGTGCCAGCAGTTTATCGGGACTAGCGGAATACGAGCAGTACTTC. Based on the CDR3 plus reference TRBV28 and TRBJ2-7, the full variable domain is DVKVTQSSRYLVKRTGEKVFLECVQDMDHENMFWYRQDPGLGLRLIYFSYDVKMKEKGDIPEGYSVSREKKERFSLILESASTNQTSMYLCASSLSGLAEYEQYFGPGTRLTVT.

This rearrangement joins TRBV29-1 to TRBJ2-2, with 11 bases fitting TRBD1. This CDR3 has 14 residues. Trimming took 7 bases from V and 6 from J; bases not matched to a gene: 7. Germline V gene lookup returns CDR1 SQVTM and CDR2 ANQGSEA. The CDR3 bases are TGCAGCGGGATGGACAGGGGGCGACCCGGGGAGCTGTTTTTT. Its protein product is CSGMDRGRPGELFF.

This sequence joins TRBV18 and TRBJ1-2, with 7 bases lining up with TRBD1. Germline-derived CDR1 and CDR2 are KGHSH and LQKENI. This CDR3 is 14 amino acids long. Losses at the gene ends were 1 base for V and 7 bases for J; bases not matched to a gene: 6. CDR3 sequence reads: CASSPQGAFAGYTF. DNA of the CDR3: TGTGCCAGCTCACCACAGGGGGCTTTTGCTGGCTACACCTTC.

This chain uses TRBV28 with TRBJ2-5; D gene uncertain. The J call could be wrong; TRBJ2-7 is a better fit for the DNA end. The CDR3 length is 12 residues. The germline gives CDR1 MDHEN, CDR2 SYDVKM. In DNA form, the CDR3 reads TGTGCCAGCAGTTTAAGGGTCGGCGAGCAGTACTTC. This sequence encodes CASSLRVGEQYF.

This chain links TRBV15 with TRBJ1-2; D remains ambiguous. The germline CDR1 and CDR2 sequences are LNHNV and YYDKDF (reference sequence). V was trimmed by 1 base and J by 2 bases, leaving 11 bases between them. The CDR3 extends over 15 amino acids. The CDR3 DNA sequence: TGTGCCACCAGCAGAGCCCAGATTCACAACTATGGCTACACCTTC. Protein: CATSRAQIHNYGYTF. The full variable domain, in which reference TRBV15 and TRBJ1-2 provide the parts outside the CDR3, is DAMVIQNPRYQVTQFGKPVTLSCSQTLNHNVMYWYQQKSSQAPKLLFHYYDKDFNNEADTPDNFQSRRPNTSFCFLDIRSPGLGDTAMYLCATSRAQIHNYGYTFGSGTRLTVV.

CDR3 in DNA: TGTGCCAGCTCGGGCAGGGGCTACGAGCAGTACTTC. It is translated as CASSGRGYEQYF. This chain uses TRBV9 with TRBJ2-7, with a tentative D call TRBD1 (6 bases). Germline CDR1 reads SGDLS; CDR2 reads YYNGEE. The CDR3 loop spans 12 amino acids. The ends were cut back, 7 bases at V and 3 bases at J, with 11 bases in the middle.

CDR3 DNA: TGTGCCAGCAGTACACAGGGGGCTGGGGCAGATACGCAGTATTTT. Its protein product is CASSTQGAGADTQYF. V and J are TRBV6-5 and TRBJ2-3; 9 nucleotides align to TRBD1. Germline-derived CDR1 and CDR2 are MNHEY and SVGAGI. The CDR3 is 15 amino acids. The junction had 7 bases not matched to a gene; V was cut back by 5 bases and J by 4 bases.

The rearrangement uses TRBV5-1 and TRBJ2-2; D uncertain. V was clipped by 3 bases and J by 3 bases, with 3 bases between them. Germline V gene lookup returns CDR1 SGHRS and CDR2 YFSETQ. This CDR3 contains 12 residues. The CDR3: CASSSYTGELFF. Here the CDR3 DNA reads TGCGCCAGCAGCTCTTACACCGGGGAGCTGTTTTTT.

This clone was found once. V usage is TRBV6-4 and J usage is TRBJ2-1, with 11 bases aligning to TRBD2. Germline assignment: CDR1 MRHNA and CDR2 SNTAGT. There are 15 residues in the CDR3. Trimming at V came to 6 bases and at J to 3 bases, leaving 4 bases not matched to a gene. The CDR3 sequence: CASSIGTSGYNEQFF. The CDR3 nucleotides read TGTGCCAGCAGCATCGGGACTAGCGGCTACAATGAGCAGTTCTTC.

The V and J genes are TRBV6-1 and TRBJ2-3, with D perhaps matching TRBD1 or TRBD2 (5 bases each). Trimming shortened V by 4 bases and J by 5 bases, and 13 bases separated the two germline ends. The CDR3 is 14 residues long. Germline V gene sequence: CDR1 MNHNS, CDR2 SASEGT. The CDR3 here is CASSAVWGLDTQYF. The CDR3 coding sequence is TGTGCCAGCAGTGCCGTTTGGGGGTTAGATACGCAGTATTTT.

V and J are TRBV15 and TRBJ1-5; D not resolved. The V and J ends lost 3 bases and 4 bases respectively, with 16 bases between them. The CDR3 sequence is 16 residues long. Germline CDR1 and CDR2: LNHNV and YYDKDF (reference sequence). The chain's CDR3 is CATSRSESGLNQPQHF. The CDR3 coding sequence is TGTGCCACCAGCAGGTCCGAGTCGGGATTGAATCAGCCCCAGCATTTT.